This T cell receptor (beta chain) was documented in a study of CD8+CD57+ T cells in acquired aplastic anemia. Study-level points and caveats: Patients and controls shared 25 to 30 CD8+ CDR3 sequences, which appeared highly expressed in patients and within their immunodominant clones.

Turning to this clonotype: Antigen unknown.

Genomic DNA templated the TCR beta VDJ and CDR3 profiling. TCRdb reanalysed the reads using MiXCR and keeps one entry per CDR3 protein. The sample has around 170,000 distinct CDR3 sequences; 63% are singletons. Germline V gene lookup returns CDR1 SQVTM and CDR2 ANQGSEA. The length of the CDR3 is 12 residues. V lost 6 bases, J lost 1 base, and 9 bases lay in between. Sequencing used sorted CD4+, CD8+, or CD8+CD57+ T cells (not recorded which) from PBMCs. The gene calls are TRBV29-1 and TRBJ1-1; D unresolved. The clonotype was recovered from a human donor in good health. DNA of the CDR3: TGCAGCGTCCCCGCAGGGAACACTGAAGCTTTCTTT. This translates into CSVPAGNTEAFF.